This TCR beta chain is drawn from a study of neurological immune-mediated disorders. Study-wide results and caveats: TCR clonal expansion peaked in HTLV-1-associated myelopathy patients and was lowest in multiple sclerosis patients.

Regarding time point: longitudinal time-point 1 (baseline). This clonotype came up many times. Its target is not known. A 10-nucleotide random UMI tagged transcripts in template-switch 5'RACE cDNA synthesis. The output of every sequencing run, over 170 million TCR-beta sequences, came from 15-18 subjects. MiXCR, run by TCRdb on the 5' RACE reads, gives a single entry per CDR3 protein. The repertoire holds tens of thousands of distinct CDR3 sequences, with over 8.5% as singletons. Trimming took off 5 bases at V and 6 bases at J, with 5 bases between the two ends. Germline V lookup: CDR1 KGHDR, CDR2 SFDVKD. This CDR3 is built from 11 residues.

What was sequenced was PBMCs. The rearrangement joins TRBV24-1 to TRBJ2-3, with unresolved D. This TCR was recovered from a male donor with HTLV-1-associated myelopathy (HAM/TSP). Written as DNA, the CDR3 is TGTGCCACCAGTGTCCGGGATACGCAGTATTTT. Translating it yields CATSVRDTQYF.